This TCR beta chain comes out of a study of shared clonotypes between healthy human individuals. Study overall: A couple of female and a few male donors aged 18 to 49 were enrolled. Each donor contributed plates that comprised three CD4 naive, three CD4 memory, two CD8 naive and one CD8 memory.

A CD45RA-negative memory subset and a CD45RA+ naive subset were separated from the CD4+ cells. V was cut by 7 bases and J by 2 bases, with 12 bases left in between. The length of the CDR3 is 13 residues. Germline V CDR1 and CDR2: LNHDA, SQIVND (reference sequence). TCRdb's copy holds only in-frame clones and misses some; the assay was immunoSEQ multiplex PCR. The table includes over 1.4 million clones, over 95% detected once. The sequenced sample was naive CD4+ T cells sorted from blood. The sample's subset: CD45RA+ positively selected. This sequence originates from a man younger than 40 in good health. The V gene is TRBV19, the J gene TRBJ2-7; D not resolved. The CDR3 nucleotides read TGTGCCAGTAATTTGGGCAGAGCCTACGAGCAGTACTTC. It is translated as CASNLGRAYEQYF.